These T cell receptor beta chains were read from a single sample in a study of beta chain features in type 1 diabetes. Profiled with immunoSEQ multiplex PCR; TCRdb holds only in-frame clones, not every one. The sample consists of about 360,000 clones, around 12% of them appearing once. The sequencing sample was made of naive CD4+ T cells from blood. Receptors originate from a man between 18 and 29 years old in good health. CDR3s include the opening cysteine and the closing phenylalanine or tryptophan. Each record gives: CDR3 protein, D gene, clone size, V gene, J gene. The D gene is left open where the match is weak. Rows may omit the clone size; those that give it use once, few, many or a size class.

CDR3: CASSSTGGVGKLFF
D: TRBD1
size: few
V: TRBV6-5
J: TRBJ1-4

CDR3: CASSLGPMNTYEQYF
D: NA
size: NA
V: TRBV5-1
J: TRBJ2-7

CDR3: CAWSVRGNSPLHF
D: NA
size: NA
V: TRBV30
J: TRBJ1-6

CDR3: CAISASGSSYEQYF
D: TRBD2
size: NA
V: TRBV10-3
J: TRBJ2-7

CDR3: CASSLANGPRETQYF
D: NA
size: few
V: TRBV7-2
J: TRBJ2-5

CDR3: CASSHDLAGGINTGELFF
D: TRBD2
size: NA
V: TRBV4-3
J: TRBJ2-2

CDR3: CASSASGGHTDTQYF
D: TRBD2
size: NA
V: TRBV9
J: TRBJ2-3

CDR3: CASATEPTSPLHF
D: NA
size: few
V: TRBV6-1
J: TRBJ1-6

CDR3: CASSSGVPGELFF
D: NA
size: few
V: TRBV5-4
J: TRBJ2-2

CDR3: CASSQGRRDTEAFF
D: NA
size: NA
V: TRBV7-9
J: TRBJ1-1

CDR3: CASKRESYNEQFF
D: NA
size: NA
V: TRBV19
J: TRBJ2-1

CDR3: CASSAVDDRMSANEQFF
D: NA
size: few
V: TRBV5-1
J: TRBJ2-1

CDR3: CASSAFTGFEAFF
D: NA
size: NA
V: TRBV5-6
J: TRBJ1-1

CDR3: CASRQLSQETQYF
D: NA
size: NA
V: TRBV25-1
J: TRBJ2-5

CDR3: CASSPGQRVDGYTF
D: NA
size: few
V: TRBV5-1
J: TRBJ1-2

CDR3: CASSVAPSATYEQYF
D: NA
size: few
V: TRBV9
J: TRBJ2-7

CDR3: CASSLDLTGGPSTGELFF
D: TRBD2
size: few
V: TRBV7-9
J: TRBJ2-2

CDR3: CASSQDRYYEQYF
D: NA
size: NA
V: TRBV9
J: TRBJ2-7

CDR3: CATSTRQGSYTGELFF
D: TRBD1
size: few
V: TRBV15
J: TRBJ2-2

CDR3: CASSYLSSVNEQFF
D: NA
size: few
V: TRBV6-5
J: TRBJ2-1

CDR3: CAITSGRRPTYEQYF
D: TRBD2
size: once
V: TRBV6-5
J: TRBJ2-7

CDR3: CASSPSPGTGAHGYTF
D: TRBD1
size: few
V: TRBV9
J: TRBJ1-2

CDR3: CASSPTGYEQYF
D: NA
size: NA
V: TRBV7-6
J: TRBJ2-7

CDR3: CASSLAGDMQETQYF
D: NA
size: NA
V: TRBV5-1
J: TRBJ2-5

CDR3: CASSSTRAGLGGYTF
D: NA
size: few
V: TRBV7-3
J: TRBJ1-2

CDR3: CASSVGATQQETQYF
D: NA
size: few
V: TRBV6-1
J: TRBJ2-5

CDR3: CASSLRSADTQYF
D: NA
size: once
V: TRBV28
J: TRBJ2-3

CDR3: CASSLYRRSNQPQHF
D: NA
size: many
V: TRBV13
J: TRBJ1-5

CDR3: CASSPPHRTPRGNEQFF
D: NA
size: NA
V: TRBV21-1
J: TRBJ2-1

CDR3: CASSSTYEQYF
D: NA
size: NA
V: TRBV28
J: TRBJ2-7

CDR3: CASSPLGQGNTGELFF
D: TRBD1
size: few
V: TRBV7-3
J: TRBJ2-2

CDR3: CAISQDRGFNQPQHF
D: TRBD1
size: NA
V: TRBV10-3
J: TRBJ1-5

CDR3: CAWSPRTGDNQPQHF
D: TRBD1
size: NA
V: TRBV30
J: TRBJ1-5

CDR3: CASSQDDLAGQETQYF
D: TRBD2
size: NA
V: TRBV4-2
J: TRBJ2-5

CDR3: CASSLGTGGNQPQHF
D: TRBD1
size: few
V: TRBV7-9
J: TRBJ1-5

CDR3: CASSPLIGDEQYF
D: NA
size: NA
V: TRBV18
J: TRBJ2-7

CDR3: CAWMAGGIGNTEAFF
D: TRBD1
size: NA
V: TRBV30
J: TRBJ1-1

CDR3: CASSNRQPYEQYF
D: NA
size: NA
V: TRBV6-5
J: TRBJ2-7

CDR3: CASSYNPRGRGYTF
D: NA
size: few
V: TRBV6-5
J: TRBJ1-2

CDR3: CASSSGDRGTQYF
D: TRBD1
size: few
V: TRBV28
J: TRBJ2-3

CDR3: CAWRGRTRGGEETQYF
D: TRBD2
size: NA
V: TRBV30
J: TRBJ2-5

CDR3: CASSSTGSSDTQYF
D: NA
size: NA
V: TRBV5-6
J: TRBJ2-3

CDR3: CASSTTGENTEAFF
D: TRBD1
size: few
V: TRBV18
J: TRBJ1-1